This record concerns one T cell receptor beta chain sequence. Its antigen is currently unknown. Germline CDR1 MNHEY, CDR2 SMNVEV (reference sequence). After removal of 4 bases from V and 5 bases from J, the junction contained 9 bases not matched to a gene. This CDR3 is 16 amino acids long. This specimen belongs to a study of T cell responses to AZD1222 COVID-19 vaccine. The study, taken as a whole, reports: Clonal diversity was possibly underestimated, and white British individuals and females predominated among donors. Just a handful of people given AZD1222 tested seropositive at baseline. Researchers report vaccine-associated CD4 TCRs spanning spike, with dominance at 160-218 and 743-854.

Profiling relied on immunoSEQ multiplex PCR, and the TCRdb table lists in-frame clones only, not all of them. The sample holds some 110,000 clones, around 89% seen once. The chain couples TRBV27 to TRBJ2-7, with TRBD2 matching 12 bases. The source material was peripheral blood, sampled on day 0 of AZD1222 vaccination. This clonotype originated in an adult in good health. CDR3 sequence: CASSSSSGRAFHEQYF. Written as DNA, the CDR3 is TGTGCCAGCAGTTCCTCTAGCGGGAGGGCCTTCCACGAGCAGTACTTC.